This T cell receptor (beta chain) was captured in a study of shared clonotypes between healthy human individuals. The CDR3 length is 15 residues. Germline loops: CDR1 MGHRA, CDR2 YSYEKL. Trimming left V 1 base short and J 4 bases short, with 11 bases between. Profiling relied on immunoSEQ multiplex PCR, and the TCRdb table lists in-frame clones only, not all of them. Altogether some 2,400,000 clones are present, more than 90% being singletons, with the ten largest covering roughly 0.13%. Material: naive CD4+ T cells sorted from blood. Subset noted: CD45RA+ positively selected. The chain couples TRBV4-1 to TRBJ1-3; D is unclear. This TCR came from a man aged 18 to 30 in good health. The CDR3 loop is CASSQADRGGNTIYF. CDR3 sequence (DNA): TGCGCCAGCAGCCAAGCGGACCGTGGCGGAAACACCATATATTTT.